The 17 T cell receptor beta chains given below trace back to one sample, sequenced in a study of human T cells and chemical hapten exposure. Noted time point: patch test 2, 6 weeks after DPC sensitization. Stated treatment: therapeutic diphenylcyclopropenone sensitization with weekly scalp DPC. MiXCR, run by TCRdb on the RACE reads, gives a single entry per CDR3 protein. The sample includes about 54,000 distinct CDR3 sequences, over 9.5% of them seen just once. The sample in question was whole blood, obtained in connection with sensitization to the hapten diphenylcyclopropenone (DPC). All receptors derive from a woman aged 45-65 years with alopecia areata. Some clones in this sample may be carry-over from other donors' samples.

Many counts were recorded for this clonotype. The chain links TRBV5-6 to TRBJ1-6; TRBD1 matches at 8 bases. This CDR3 spans 14 amino acids. J gave up 7 bases and V 3 bases, and 3 bases lay outside the gene matches. The germline CDR1 and CDR2 sequences are SGHDT and YYEEEE. Here the CDR3 reads CASSWGQANSPLHF. As DNA, the CDR3 is TGTGCCAGCAGCTGGGGACAGGCGAATTCACCCCTCCACTTT.

This clonotype appeared many times. The chain combines TRBV20-1 with TRBJ2-7, with 8 bases identical to TRBD2. Germline V lookup: CDR1 DFQATT, CDR2 SNEGSKA (reference sequence). This CDR3 is 16 amino acids long. V lost 1 base and J lost 3; bases outside the gene matches: 11. The chain's CDR3 is CSARVPGGPGSYEQYF. The CDR3 DNA sequence: TGCAGTGCTAGAGTCCCGGGAGGGCCCGGTAGCTACGAGCAGTACTTC.

V is TRBV6-2 or TRBV6-3 and J is TRBJ1-6, with 7 bases that match TRBD1. Germline V lookup: CDR1 MNHEY, CDR2 SVGEGT. CDR3 size: 13 residues. V lost 2 bases and J lost 13; bases outside the gene matches: 5. As DNA, the CDR3 is TGTGCCAGCAGTTACCAGCGGGGACAGCCCCTCCACTTT. It translates to CASSYQRGQPLHF.

The genes are TRBV6-2 or TRBV6-3 and TRBJ2-7; D gene ambiguous. The CDR3 extends over 13 amino acids. Germline V CDR1 and CDR2: MNHEY, SVGEGT. V lost 3 bases and J 2 bases, leaving 8 bases between the germline ends. Here the CDR3 reads CASSYWNTYEQYF. DNA of the CDR3: TGTGCCAGCAGTTATTGGAACACCTACGAGCAGTACTTC.

This clonotype was seen more than once but under ten times. The V gene is TRBV7-2, the J gene TRBJ2-4; a possible D gene is TRBD2 (6 bases). The CDR3 is made up of 15 amino acids. CDR1 is SGHTA and CDR2 is FQGNSA in the germline V gene. Trimming left V 5 bases short and J 0 bases short, with 11 bases between. The CDR3 DNA reads TGTGCCAGCAGCAACGGGGGTATAGCCAAAAACATTCAGTACTTC. It is translated as CASSNGGIAKNIQYF.

In its sample, this clonotype was seen a few times. V is TRBV7-9 and J is TRBJ1-5, with no clear D. Germline-derived CDR1 and CDR2 are SEHNR and FQNEAQ (reference sequence). CDR3 size: 14 residues. Deletions cut 0 bases from V and 4 bases from J, with 7 bases between. The CDR3 is CASSLASENQPQHF. The CDR3 DNA follows: TGTGCCAGCAGCTTAGCGTCAGAAAATCAGCCCCAGCATTTT. The complete variable domain, with remaining parts taken from reference TRBV7-9 and TRBJ1-5, reads DTGVSQNPRHKITKRGQNVTFRCDPISEHNRLYWYRQTLGQGPEFLTYFQNEAQLEKSRLLSDRFSAERPKGSFSTLEIQRTEQGDSAMYLCASSLASENQPQHFGDGTRLSIL.

This clonotype was recorded many times. The rearrangement joins TRBV4-1 to TRBJ1-1; 8 bases are shared with TRBD1. V dropped 4 bases and J dropped 4; count of bases not matched to a gene: 11. Germline lookup yields CDR1 MGHRA and CDR2 YSYEKL. The CDR3 is made up of 16 amino acids. In DNA, the CDR3 is TGCGCCAGCAGCCTCTCGTGGCAGGGGGCGCGCACTGAAGCTTTCTTT. Protein product: CASSLSWQGARTEAFF.

This clonotype appeared a few times. V usage is TRBV28 and J usage is TRBJ1-2, with D possibly matching TRBD1 (5 bases). Trimming took 1 base from V and 6 from J, leaving 12 bases between them. The CDR3 has 14 residues. Germline CDR1 is MDHEN and CDR2 is SYDVKM. The chain's CDR3 is CASSLLAGWNGYTF. The CDR3 coding sequence is TGTGCCAGCAGTTTATTAGCAGGGTGGAATGGCTACACCTTC.

This clonotype was seen many times. The rearrangement uses TRBV2 and TRBJ1-5, with D maybe TRBD1 (5 bases). This CDR3 region has 14 residues. Germline values: CDR1 SNHLY, CDR2 FYNNEI. Trimming cost V 7 bases and J 4 bases, with 14 bases left between them. Here the CDR3 DNA reads TGTGCCAGCACCTTGCTCGGGGGAAATCAGCCCCAGCATTTT. It encodes CASTLLGGNQPQHF.

The chain joins TRBV15 to TRBJ2-7, with D unresolved. Deletions cut 0 bases from V and 9 bases from J, with 15 bases between. The germline V gene has CDR1 LNHNV and CDR2 YYDKDF (reference sequence). The CDR3 extends over 14 amino acids. CDR3 nucleotide sequence: TGTGCCACCAGCAGAGATTCCCTGGCATCGGGGCAGTACTTC. It specifies CATSRDSLASGQYF.

The V gene is TRBV27, the J gene TRBJ2-2, with TRBD1 identical over 9 bases. Germline V gene data show CDR1 as MNHEY and CDR2 as SMNVEV (reference sequence). The J segment lost 4 bases and the V segment lost 5 bases, leaving 8 bases of the junction unmatched. The CDR3 spans 16 residues. The CDR3 loop reads CASSIRRQGGTGELFF. DNA for the CDR3: TGTGCCAGCAGTATAAGACGACAGGGGGGCACCGGGGAGCTGTTTTTT.

The genes are TRBV2 and TRBJ2-1, with D possibly being TRBD2 (5 bases). The germline V gene encodes CDR1 SNHLY and CDR2 FYNNEI. The length of the CDR3 is 13 residues. Between the trimmed V and J ends, which lost 6 bases and 9 bases, there was a span of 15 bases. CDR3 in DNA: TGTGCCAGCAGGGCCTCGGCGAGCGGTGAGCAGTTCTTC. It is translated as CASRASASGEQFF.

The chain uses TRBV10-3 and TRBJ2-5; TRBD2 matches at 10 bases. The CDR3 is 18 residues long. Germline CDR1 is ENHRY and CDR2 is SYGVKD. The J segment lost 5 bases and the V segment lost 0 bases, leaving 12 bases of the junction unmatched. The CDR3 protein is CAISESHVASGRWETQYF. The CDR3 region has the DNA TGTGCCATCAGTGAGTCGCATGTGGCTAGCGGGAGATGGGAGACCCAGTACTTC.

The CDR3 region has the DNA TGTGCCAGCAGCCTGTTCCAGGCCCAGGGCGGCTACACCTTC. Translating it yields CASSLFQAQGGYTF. The V gene is TRBV2, the J gene TRBJ1-2, with D tentatively TRBD1 (5 bases). The CDR3 has 14 amino acids. With 6 bases removed from V and 8 bases from J, the gap between germline ends came to 19 bases. Germline CDR1 SNHLY, CDR2 FYNNEI.

This clonotype came up a few times. The chain couples TRBV20-1 to TRBJ2-3, with 11 positions matching TRBD2. The CDR3 contains 16 residues. V dropped 4 bases and J dropped 1; count of bases not matched to a gene: 7. Germline CDR1 and CDR2: DFQATT and SNEGSKA (reference sequence). The CDR3 DNA follows: TGCAGTGCTAACCCCGGACTAGCGGGCCGCACAGATACGCAGTATTTT. Translating it yields CSANPGLAGRTDTQYF.

This clonotype has ten or more counts. The rearrangement links TRBV12-3 or TRBV12-4 to TRBJ2-1, with D uncertain. The CDR3 loop spans 12 amino acids. V dropped 6 bases and J dropped 7 bases, with 10 bases sitting between them. In DNA, the CDR3 is TGTGCCAGCAGCCCTGTGGTAAATGAGCAGTTCTTC. This sequence encodes CASSPVVNEQFF.

V usage is TRBV20-1 and J usage is TRBJ1-2; TRBD1 matches at 12 bases. Germline CDR1 and CDR2: DFQATT and SNEGSKA (reference sequence). CDR3 length: 15 residues. V shed 5 bases, J shed 8 bases, and the junction held 12 bases outside the gene matches. For the CDR3, the DNA is TGCAGTGCTGAGCAACCGGGACAGGGGGCGAGGGGCTACACCTTC. It is translated as CSAEQPGQGARGYTF.